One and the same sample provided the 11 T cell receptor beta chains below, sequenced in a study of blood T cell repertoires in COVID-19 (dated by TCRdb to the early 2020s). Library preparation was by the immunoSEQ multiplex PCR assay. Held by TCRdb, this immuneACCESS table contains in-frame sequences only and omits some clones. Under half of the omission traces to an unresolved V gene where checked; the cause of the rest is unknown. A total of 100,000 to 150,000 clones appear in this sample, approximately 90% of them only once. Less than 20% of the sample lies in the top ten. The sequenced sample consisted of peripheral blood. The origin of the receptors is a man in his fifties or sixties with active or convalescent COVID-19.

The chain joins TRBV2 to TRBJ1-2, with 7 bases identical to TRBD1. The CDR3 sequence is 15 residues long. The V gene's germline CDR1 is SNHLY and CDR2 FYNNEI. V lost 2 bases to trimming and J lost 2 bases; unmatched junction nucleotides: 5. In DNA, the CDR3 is TGTGCCAGCAGTGAATCGGCAGGGGGGAACTATGGCTACACCTTC. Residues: CASSESAGGNYGYTF.

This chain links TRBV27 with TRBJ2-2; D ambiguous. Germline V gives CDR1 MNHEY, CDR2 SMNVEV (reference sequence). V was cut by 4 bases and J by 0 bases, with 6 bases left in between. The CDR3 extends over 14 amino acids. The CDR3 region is CASSSQTNTGELFF. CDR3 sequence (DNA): TGTGCCAGCAGTTCGCAGACGAACACCGGGGAGCTGTTTTTT.

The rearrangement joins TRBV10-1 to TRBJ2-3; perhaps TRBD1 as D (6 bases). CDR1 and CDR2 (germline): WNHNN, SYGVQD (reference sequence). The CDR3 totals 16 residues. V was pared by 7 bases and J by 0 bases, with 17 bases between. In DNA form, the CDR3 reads TGCGCCAGCACCGGCCTCCGGACAGAGAGCACAGATACGCAGTATTTT. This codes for CASTGLRTESTDTQYF.

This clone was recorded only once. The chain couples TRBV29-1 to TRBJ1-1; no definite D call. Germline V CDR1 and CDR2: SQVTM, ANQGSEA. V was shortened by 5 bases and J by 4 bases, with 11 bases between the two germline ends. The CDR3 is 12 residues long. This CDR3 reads CSVRLGGTEAFF. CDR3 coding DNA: TGCAGCGTTCGTCTAGGTGGCACTGAAGCTTTCTTT. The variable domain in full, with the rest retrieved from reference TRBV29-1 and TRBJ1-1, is SAVISQKPSRDICQRGTSLTIQCQVDSQVTMMFWYRQQPGQSLTLIATANQGSEATYESGFVIDKFPISRPNLTFSTLTVSNMSPEDSSIYLCSVRLGGTEAFFGQGTRLTVV.

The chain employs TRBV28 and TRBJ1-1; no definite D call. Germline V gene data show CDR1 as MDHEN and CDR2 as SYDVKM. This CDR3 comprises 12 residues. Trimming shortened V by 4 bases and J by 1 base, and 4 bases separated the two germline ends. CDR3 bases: TGTGCCAGCAGTTCAGGGAACACTGAAGCTTTCTTT. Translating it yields CASSSGNTEAFF.

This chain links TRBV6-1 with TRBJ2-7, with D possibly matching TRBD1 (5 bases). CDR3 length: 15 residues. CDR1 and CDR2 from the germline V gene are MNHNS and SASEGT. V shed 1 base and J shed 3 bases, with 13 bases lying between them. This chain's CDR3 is CASSEEWQGYYEQYF. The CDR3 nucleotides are TGTGCCAGCAGTGAAGAGTGGCAGGGATACTACGAGCAGTACTTC.

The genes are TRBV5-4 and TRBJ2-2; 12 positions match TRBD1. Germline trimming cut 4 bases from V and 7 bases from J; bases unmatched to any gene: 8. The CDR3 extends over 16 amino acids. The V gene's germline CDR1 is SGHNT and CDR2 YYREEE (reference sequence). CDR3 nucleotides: TGTGCCAGCAGCCCCGGGACAGGGGGCGTTAACGGGGAGCTGTTTTTT. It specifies CASSPGTGGVNGELFF. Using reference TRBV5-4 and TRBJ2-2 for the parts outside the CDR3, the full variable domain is ETGVTQSPTHLIKTRGQQVTLRCSSQSGHNTVSWYQQALGQGPQFIFQYYREEENGRGNFPPRFSGLQFPNYSSELNVNALELDDSALYLCASSPGTGGVNGELFFGEGSRLTVL.

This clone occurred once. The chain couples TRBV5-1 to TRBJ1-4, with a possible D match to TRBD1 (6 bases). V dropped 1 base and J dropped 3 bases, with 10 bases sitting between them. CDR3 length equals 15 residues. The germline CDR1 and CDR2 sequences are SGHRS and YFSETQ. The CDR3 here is CASSLRGLANEKLFF. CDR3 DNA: TGCGCCAGCAGCTTGAGGGGGTTGGCTAATGAAAAACTGTTTTTT. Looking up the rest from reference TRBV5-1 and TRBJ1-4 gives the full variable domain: KAGVTQTPRYLIKTRGQQVTLSCSPISGHRSVSWYQQTPGQGLQFLFEYFSETQRNKGNFPGRFSGRQFSNSRSEMNVSTLELGDSALYLCASSLRGLANEKLFFGSGTQLSVL.

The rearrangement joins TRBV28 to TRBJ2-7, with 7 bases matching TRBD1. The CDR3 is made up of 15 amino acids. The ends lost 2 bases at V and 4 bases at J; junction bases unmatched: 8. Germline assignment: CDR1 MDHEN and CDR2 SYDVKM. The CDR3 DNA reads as TGTGCCAGCAGTTTACCCGGGACAGCCCTTTACGAGCAGTACTTC. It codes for CASSLPGTALYEQYF.

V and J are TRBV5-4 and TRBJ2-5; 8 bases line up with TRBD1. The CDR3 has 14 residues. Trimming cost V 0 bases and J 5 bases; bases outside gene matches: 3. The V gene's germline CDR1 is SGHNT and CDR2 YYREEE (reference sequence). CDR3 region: CASSLDHRGETQYF. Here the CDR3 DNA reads TGTGCCAGCAGCTTGGACCACAGGGGGGAGACCCAGTACTTC.

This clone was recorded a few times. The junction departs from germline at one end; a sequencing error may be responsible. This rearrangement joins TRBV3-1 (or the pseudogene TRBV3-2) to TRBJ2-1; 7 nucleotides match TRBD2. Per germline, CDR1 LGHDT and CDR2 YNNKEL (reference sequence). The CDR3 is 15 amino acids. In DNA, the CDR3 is TGTGCCAGCAGTCAAGCGGGAAACTCCTACAATGAGCAGTTCTTC. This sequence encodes CASSQAGNSYNEQFF.